The 26 T cell receptor beta chains below were found in one sample sequenced in a study of T-cell memory formation after mild COVID-19. Using its own MiXCR run on the 5' RACE reads, TCRdb lists one record per CDR3 protein. The table lists 120,000 to 150,000 distinct CDR3 sequences, more than 13% of them singletons. Material for sequencing was PBMCs or a T cell subset sorted from them (not recorded which). These receptors originate from an adult woman who had mild COVID-19 (a few samples of this study predate the infection). Cell type and time point are not known.

The chain is built from TRBV13 and TRBJ1-3; 7 bases line up with TRBD1. CDR1 and CDR2 from the germline V gene are PRHDT and FYEKMQ (reference sequence). This CDR3 has 14 amino acids. V lost 6 bases and J lost 4; bases outside the gene matches: 6. CDR3 sequence (DNA): TGTGCCAGCAGTTTCTACAGGGGCGGAAACACCATATATTTT. This translates into CASSFYRGGNTIYF.

The sample holds a few counts of this clonotype. The gene calls are TRBV5-6 and TRBJ2-7; either TRBD1 or TRBD2 may supply D (5 bases each). Per germline, CDR1 SGHDT and CDR2 YYEEEE. Trimming removed 0 bases at V and 5 bases at J, with 12 bases between. This CDR3 comprises 14 residues. CDR3 amino acids: CASSLAGRDHEQYF. In DNA, the CDR3 is TGTGCCAGCAGCTTGGCCGGCAGGGACCACGAGCAGTACTTC.

Only a few counts were recorded for this clonotype. CDR3 nucleotides: TGTGCCAGCCGCGCTGGGGGAAACTCTGGAAACACCATATATTTT. Protein product: CASRAGGNSGNTIYF. The rearrangement uses TRBV7-8 and TRBJ1-3; possible D gene TRBD1, 5 bases. This CDR3 has 15 amino acids. V lost 8 bases and J lost 0, with 14 bases in between. Germline CDR1 SGHVS, CDR2 FQNEAQ.

This clonotype occurred a few times. The chain employs TRBV4-3 and TRBJ2-7, with 8 bases identical to TRBD2. The V segment lost 4 bases and the J segment 4 bases; nucleotides outside the gene matches: 9. CDR1 and CDR2 (germline): LGHNA, YSLEER. The CDR3 is made up of 15 amino acids. In nucleotides, the CDR3 is TGCGCCAGCAGCCCCTCTCTCGGGGGGGGGTACGAGCAGTACTTC. Translating gives CASSPSLGGGYEQYF.

This clonotype was counted a few times. The V gene is TRBV9, the J gene TRBJ1-5; D not resolved. Germline loops: CDR1 SGDLS, CDR2 YYNGEE. The CDR3 loop spans 14 amino acids. The germline V and J ends were trimmed by 4 bases and 1 base, with 9 bases remaining between them. CDR3 in amino acids: CASSPEDSNQPQHF. CDR3 nucleotide sequence: TGTGCCAGCAGCCCTGAGGACAGCAATCAGCCCCAGCATTTT. The full variable domain, completed using reference TRBV9 and TRBJ1-5, is DSGVTQTPKHLITATGQRVTLRCSPRSGDLSVYWYQQSLDQGLQFLIQYYNGEERAKGNILERFSAQQFPDLHSELNLSSLELGDSALYFCASSPEDSNQPQHFGDGTRLSIL.

This clonotype was counted between two and nine times. In nucleotides, the CDR3 is TGTGCCACCAGTGATAAGAATCAGCCCCAGCATTTT. Its translation is CATSDKNQPQHF. This chain connects TRBV24-1 to TRBJ1-5; no clear D gene. The CDR3 is 12 residues long. Between the trimmed V and J ends, which lost 3 bases and 4 bases, there was a span of 3 bases. Germline V lookup: CDR1 KGHDR, CDR2 SFDVKD.

Only a few counts were recorded for this clonotype. The chain joins TRBV9 to TRBJ1-2; unclear D gene. V lost 3 bases to trimming and J lost 6 bases, with 15 bases between them. The CDR3 sequence is 14 residues long. Germline CDR1 is SGDLS and CDR2 is YYNGEE. The CDR3 sequence: CASSADTGPDGYTF. For the CDR3, the DNA is TGTGCCAGCAGCGCCGACACCGGACCGGATGGCTACACCTTC.

This clonotype was observed a few times. V and J are TRBV7-9 and TRBJ2-7, with 13 nucleotides matching TRBD2. The germline V gene has CDR1 SEHNR and CDR2 FQNEAQ (reference sequence). The CDR3 has 14 amino acids. Trimming at V came to 7 bases and at J to 5 bases, leaving 5 bases not matched to a gene. The CDR3 loop is CASTTSGRLDEQYF. CDR3 in DNA: TGTGCCAGCACGACTAGCGGGAGGTTGGACGAGCAGTACTTC.

There are a few counts of this clonotype. The rearrangement joins TRBV7-9 to TRBJ2-3; D possibly corresponds to TRBD2 (6 bases). Germline-derived CDR1 and CDR2 are SEHNR and FQNEAQ (reference sequence). This CDR3 has 16 amino acids. V lost 5 bases and J lost 2, with 17 bases in between. CDR3 protein: CASSPPWGENTDTQYF. For the CDR3, the DNA is TGTGCCAGCAGCCCACCCTGGGGGGAGAACACAGATACGCAGTATTTT.

The chain carries TRBV7-7 and TRBJ2-7; D is undetermined. Trimming took off 1 base at V and 0 bases at J, with 10 bases between the two ends. CDR3 size: 15 residues. Germline loops: CDR1 SSHAT, CDR2 FNYEAQ (reference sequence). CDR3 sequence: CASSLGPVTSYEQYF. CDR3 nucleotides: TGTGCCAGCAGCTTAGGGCCAGTGACCTCCTACGAGCAGTACTTC.

This clonotype appeared many times. This rearrangement joins TRBV20-1 to TRBJ2-3; 10 nucleotides match TRBD2. CDR1 is DFQATT and CDR2 is SNEGSKA in the germline V gene (reference sequence). This CDR3 has 13 residues. Unmatched junction bases numbered 2, after V lost 5 bases and J lost 3 bases. DNA for the CDR3: TGCAGTGCTCCTAGCGGGAGAACAGATACGCAGTATTTT. Residues: CSAPSGRTDTQYF.

This clonotype occurred a few times. The CDR3 here is CASSDTENTEAFF. DNA for the CDR3: TGTGCCAGCAGTGACACAGAGAACACTGAAGCTTTCTTT. The V call is TRBV2, the J call TRBJ1-1; D not certain. Trimming took off 3 bases at V and 1 base at J, with 6 bases between the two ends. Germline V gene data show CDR1 as SNHLY and CDR2 as FYNNEI. This CDR3 has 13 amino acids.

This clonotype has a handful of counts. The chain uses TRBV7-2 and TRBJ2-7, with D perhaps TRBD1 (6 bases). From germline, CDR1 is SGHTA and CDR2 FQGNSA. Trimming took 3 bases from V and 5 from J, leaving 11 bases between them. The CDR3 covers 13 residues. The CDR3 is CASSFTGFHEQYF. The CDR3 nucleotides are TGTGCCAGCAGCTTTACAGGGTTCCACGAGCAGTACTTC.

CDR3 residues: CASSYAGGGSGYTF. The DNA for the CDR3 is TGTGCCAGCAGTTACGCCGGAGGGGGTAGTGGCTACACCTTC. V and J are TRBV6-5 and TRBJ1-2; D perhaps matches TRBD1 (6 bases). This CDR3 comprises 14 residues. Germline V CDR1 and CDR2: MNHEY, SVGAGI. V lost 2 bases, J lost 7 bases, and 14 bases lay in between.

This chain uses TRBV11-1 with TRBJ2-7, with 8 bases matching TRBD1. V shed 5 bases and J 2 bases; nucleotides not matched to a gene: 8. Germline V gene lookup returns CDR1 SGHAT and CDR2 FQDESV (reference sequence). This CDR3 has 15 amino acids. The chain's CDR3 is CASSTRTGRTYEQYF. In nucleotides, the CDR3 is TGTGCCAGCAGCACGAGGACAGGGCGCACCTACGAGCAGTACTTC.

This clonotype was counted ten times or more. The chain couples TRBV5-1 to TRBJ1-1; D not certain. Germline V gene data show CDR1 as SGHRS and CDR2 as YFSETQ. Trimming removed 1 base at V and 1 base at J, with 11 bases between. This CDR3 is built from 15 residues. The CDR3, as DNA: TGCGCCAGCAGCTTGTCCCGGGTCTCGAACACTGAAGCTTTCTTT. Translated, it gives CASSLSRVSNTEAFF.

The rearrangement uses TRBV15 and TRBJ1-2, with 7 bases aligning to TRBD1. The CDR3 contains 16 residues. J gave up 4 bases and V 0 bases, and 8 bases lay outside the gene matches. Germline V gene lookup returns CDR1 LNHNV and CDR2 YYDKDF (reference sequence). CDR3 loop: CATSRDRRQGGYGYTF. In DNA, the CDR3 is TGTGCCACCAGCAGAGATCGAAGACAGGGAGGCTATGGCTACACCTTC.

The chain carries TRBV4-3 and TRBJ2-6; D gene unclear. V was pared by 5 bases and J by 1 base, with 18 bases between. Germline CDR1 and CDR2: LGHNA and YSLEER. CDR3 length: 18 amino acids. The CDR3 DNA sequence: TGCGCCAGCAGCGAAGGGCGGAAGCTTTATTCTGGGGCCAACGTCCTGACTTTC. Encoded protein: CASSEGRKLYSGANVLTF.

On this clonotype: A read error is possible here, since a much larger clone lies one base away. This CDR3 reads CASMIAGALETQYF. CDR3 DNA: TGTGCCAGCATGATAGCGGGGGCGCTGGAGACCCAGTACTTC. The chain is built from TRBV2 and TRBJ2-5, with 9 nucleotides matching TRBD2. CDR1 and CDR2 (germline): SNHLY, FYNNEI. The V gene end was trimmed by 7 bases and the J gene end by 5 bases; junction bases not matched to a gene: 8. There are 14 residues in the CDR3.

This clonotype came up many times. The chain couples TRBV5-5 to TRBJ1-1; D may be TRBD1 (6 bases). CDR1 and CDR2 from the germline V gene are SGHKS and YYEKEE (reference sequence). The CDR3 spans 12 residues. Trimming removed 4 bases from V and 7 bases from J, with 11 bases in between. CDR3 region: CASSEAGVEAFF. CDR3 sequence (DNA): TGTGCCAGCAGCGAAGCAGGGGTTGAAGCTTTCTTT.

This clonotype was found a few times. The V and J genes are TRBV9 and TRBJ2-7; TRBD2 agrees at 7 bases. In germline, CDR1 is SGDLS, CDR2 YYNGEE. CDR3 size: 15 residues. J was trimmed by 3 bases and V by 0 bases; bases with no gene match: 6. CDR3 in amino acids: CASSVEGGRDYEQYF. The CDR3 DNA reads TGTGCCAGCAGCGTAGAAGGCGGGAGAGACTACGAGCAGTACTTC.

V and J are TRBV5-6 and TRBJ2-7, with D unresolved. Germline CDR1 reads SGHDT; CDR2 reads YYEEEE. The CDR3 has 13 residues. V was clipped by 4 bases and J by 9 bases, with 17 bases between them. The CDR3 DNA follows: TGTGCCAGCAGCCCTTATCGAGACTCAAGGCAGTACTTC. The encoded protein is CASSPYRDSRQYF.

This chain uses TRBV24-1 with TRBJ2-5; no definite D call. Germline V gene data show CDR1 as KGHDR and CDR2 as SFDVKD. The CDR3 is 16 amino acids. Trimming shortened V by 1 base and J by 5 bases, and 16 bases separated the two germline ends. The CDR3 nucleotides read TGTGCCACCAGTGATTTCGTCTCCCAAGAGAGGGAGACCCAGTACTTC. This translates into CATSDFVSQERETQYF.

This clonotype was counted ten times or more. V usage is TRBV5-5 and J usage is TRBJ2-7, with D tentatively TRBD1 (6 bases). Germline V gene sequence: CDR1 SGHKS, CDR2 YYEKEE (reference sequence). V lost 0 bases and J lost 5, with 6 bases in between. CDR3 length: 12 amino acids. CDR3 amino acids: CASSLAGDEQYF. Written as DNA, the CDR3 is TGTGCCAGCAGCTTGGCAGGGGACGAGCAGTACTTC.

This clonotype was seen only a few times. This chain uses TRBV7-9 with TRBJ1-2, with a tentative D call TRBD1 (6 bases). CDR1 is SEHNR, CDR2 FQNEAQ, per germline (reference sequence). V lost 6 bases, J lost 2 bases, and 16 bases lay in between. CDR3 length: 15 residues. The CDR3: CASSSTPGTNYGYTF. Here the CDR3 DNA reads TGTGCCAGCAGTTCAACCCCGGGGACAAACTATGGCTACACCTTC.

J is TRBJ2-1 and V is TRBV20-1; possibly TRBD1 or TRBD2 for D (5 bases each). V was clipped by 5 bases and J by 3 bases, with 14 bases between them. Germline V gives CDR1 DFQATT, CDR2 SNEGSKA (reference sequence). CDR3 length: 14 residues. The CDR3: CSAYGGGSYNEQFF. CDR3 coding DNA: TGCAGTGCTTATGGTGGGGGAAGCTACAATGAGCAGTTCTTC.